The source of this TCR beta chain is a study of persistence of HIV-infected CD4 T cells. This clone was seen a few times. The antigen remains undetermined. J lost 4 bases, V lost 1 base, and 9 bases had no gene match. Germline V gene data show CDR1 as LGHDT and CDR2 as YNNKEL (reference sequence). The CDR3 is made up of 16 amino acids. Sequencing used immunoSEQ version 4 in survey mode. Template was genomic DNA at approximately 10 ng/uL, with up to about 1 ug used per sample. TCRdb's table, derived via immunoSEQ multiplex PCR, lists solely in-frame clones and lacks some. The table lists about 40,000 clones, approximately 80% of them singletons. Whole-study results and caveats: Degenerate expanded CDR3beta sequences were enriched among CMV- and Gag-responding cells. TCRbeta richness was lower in CMV- and Gag-responding cells than in anti-CD3/anti-CD28-responding cells.

Cells were stimulated with overlapping HIV-1 Gag 15-mer peptides. Sorted nonresponding memory CD4+ T cells were CD40L-negative, CD69-negative, CD45RO-high. The source is an adult man with HIV who was CMV-seropositive. The J gene is TRBJ2-5, the V gene TRBV3-1 (or the pseudogene TRBV3-2); 7 nucleotides line up with TRBD1. The sample consisted of CD4+ T cells sorted from PBMCs after roughly 20-hour stimulation, taken from a patient who received antiretroviral therapy. The DNA for the CDR3 is TGTGCCAGCAGCCAAGCCGAGGGGGCGGCGGGAGAGACCCAGTACTTC. The encoded protein is CASSQAEGAAGETQYF.